This T cell receptor (beta chain) was sequenced for a study of T cell responses to AZD1222 COVID-19 vaccine. The CDR3 length is 15 residues. Germline V CDR1 and CDR2: SGHVS, FQNEAQ. V dropped 5 bases and J dropped 1; count of bases not matched to a gene: 8. Method: immunoSEQ multiplex PCR; TCRdb's copy keeps in-frame clones and lacks some. The sample yields more than 75,000 clones, about 91% seen once. The receptor comes from an adult in good health. The chain uses TRBV7-8 and TRBJ2-7; 7 bases match TRBD1. Here the sequenced sample was peripheral blood, taken on day 0 of AZD1222 vaccination. The CDR3 region has the DNA TGTGCCAGCAGCCCTCACAGGGGATTGTCCTACGAGCAGTACTTC. It codes for CASSPHRGLSYEQYF. Based on the CDR3 plus reference TRBV7-8 and TRBJ2-7, the full variable domain is GAGVSQSPRYKVAKRGQDVALRCDPISGHVSLFWYQQALGQGPEFLTYFQNEAQLDKSGLPSDRFFAERPEGSVSTLKIQRTQQEDSAVYLCASSPHRGLSYEQYFGPGTRLTVT.